Included here is one T cell receptor beta chain sequence, with context. Assay version v3.0 of immunoSEQ was used, and it was run at survey level. Generated by immunoSEQ multiplex PCR, the TCRdb table keeps only in-frame clones and is missing some. The table includes 15,000 to 20,000 clones, approximately 86% detected once. This sample is drawn from a study of long-term antiretroviral therapy in people with HIV. CDR1 SGHTA and CDR2 FQGNSA come from the germline V gene. V was cut by 4 bases and J by 5 bases, with 17 bases left in between. The CDR3 totals 16 residues. The receptor's source is a woman in her twenties or thirties with HIV. V and J are TRBV7-2 and TRBJ2-2; tentatively, D is TRBD1 or TRBD2 (6 bases each). Material: unsorted PBMCs, obtained more than 2.2 years before starting antiretroviral therapy. In DNA, the CDR3 is TGTGCCAGCAGCTCCGGGACTCTCAGGGGAACCGGGGAGCTGTTTTTT. It translates to CASSSGTLRGTGELFF. Full variable domain (outside the CDR3, taken from reference TRBV7-2 and TRBJ2-2): GAGVSQSPSNKVTEKGKDVELRCDPISGHTALYWYRQSLGQGLEFLIYFQGNSAPDKSGLPSDRFSAERTGGSVSTLTIQRTQQEDSAVYLCASSSGTLRGTGELFFGEGSRLTVL.